Listed below are T cell receptor beta chains from one sample, sequenced in a study of blood T cell repertoires in COVID-19. Produced via immunoSEQ multiplex PCR; TCRdb's table is partial and in-frame only. The table has about 88,000 clones, 70% to 90% seen once. Sequencing used peripheral blood. Receptors originate from a woman of 80 years or more with acute or convalescent COVID-19. CDR3s include the opening cysteine and the closing phenylalanine or tryptophan. A D gene is named only where the DNA matches it firmly. Clone size, where shown, is once, few, many, or a class for clones that have expanded.

V	J	length	D	size	DNA	CDR3
TRBV2	TRBJ2-3	15	TRBD2	.	TGTGCCAGCTCCCGGACTAGCGGTAGCACAGATACGCAGTATTTT	CASSRTSGSTDTQYF
TRBV10-3	TRBJ2-7	13	TRBD2	.	TGTGCCATCAGGGGGACTAGCGGAAACGAGCAGTACTTC	CAIRGTSGNEQYF
TRBV29-1	TRBJ2-3	14	.	.	TGCAGCGAGCTTGGTCATTCTAGCACAGATACGCAGTATTTT	CSELGHSSTDTQYF
TRBV15	TRBJ2-3	14	.	.	TGTGCCACCAACCTGACTTGGGTTACAGATACGCAGTATTTT	CATNLTWVTDTQYF
TRBV5-1	TRBJ1-5	15	.	.	TGCGCCAGCAGCTTGGACAGCTATAGCAATCAGCCCCAGCATTTT	CASSLDSYSNQPQHF
TRBV4-3	TRBJ1-2	14	.	.	TGCGCCAGCAGCCAAGATCTGGGCCTCTATGGCTACACCTTC	CASSQDLGLYGYTF
TRBV27	TRBJ2-7	13	.	.	TGTGCCAGCAGTTCAACCAACAGCTACGAGCAGTACTTC	CASSSTNSYEQYF
TRBV7-2	TRBJ2-2	15	.	.	TGTGCCAGCAGCTTAGAAGCATCCGGGATCGGGGAGCTGTTTTTT	CASSLEASGIGELFF
TRBV18	TRBJ1-2	14	TRBD1	.	TGTGCCAGCTCCCGGGGACAGGCCATCTATGGCTACACCTTC	CASSRGQAIYGYTF
TRBV28	TRBJ1-2	16	TRBD1	.	TGTGCCAGCAGTTTATCAGGGACAGGCTCTAACTATGGCTACACCTTC	CASSLSGTGSNYGYTF
TRBV5-1	TRBJ1-6	13	.	.	TGCGCCAGCAGCTTGGAGGGAGGATCACCCCTCCACTTT	CASSLEGGSPLHF
TRBV28	TRBJ1-1	14	TRBD1	.	TGTGCCAGCAGGTGGAGGGACAGTTACACTGAAGCTTTCTTT	CASRWRDSYTEAFF
TRBV15	TRBJ1-5	15	.	.	TGTGCCACCAGCAGAGGTACGGTTAGCAATCAGCCCCAGCATTTT	CATSRGTVSNQPQHF
TRBV29-1	TRBJ2-2	14	.	.	TGCAGCGTCCGCCCAGGGGGGCACACCGGGGAGCTGTTTTTT	CSVRPGGHTGELFF
TRBV7-2	TRBJ1-2	15	TRBD1	.	TGTGCCAGCAGCCCAGGGACAGGTCGAGCGGGCGGCTACACCTTC	CASSPGTGRAGGYTF
TRBV18	TRBJ2-3	16	TRBD2	.	TGTGCCAGCTCACCCCGGGGGGGCGGAGGAACAGATACGCAGTATTTT	CASSPRGGGGTDTQYF
TRBV7-7	TRBJ2-5	15	TRBD2	.	TGTGCTAGCAGCTTAGGGTCTAGCGGGCAAGAGACCCAGTACTTC	CASSLGSSGQETQYF
TRBV7-9	TRBJ1-4	16	.	.	TGTGCCAGCAGCCCCCTTTTTGGAGGGGCGACGGAAAAACTGTTTTTT	CASSPLFGGATEKLFF
TRBV18	TRBJ2-7	17	TRBD2	.	TGTGCCAGCTCTCTAGCCAGCGGGAGCCCCAAGTCCTACGAGCAGTACTTC	CASSLASGSPKSYEQYF
TRBV4-2	TRBJ2-7	14	TRBD1	.	TGTGCCAGCAGCCAGGCGACAGGGACCTACGAGCAGTACTTC	CASSQATGTYEQYF
TRBV11-2	TRBJ2-7	14	TRBD2	.	TGTGCCAGCAGCTGGGGACGGGGGGCCTACGAGCAGTACTTC	CASSWGRGAYEQYF
TRBV27	TRBJ2-6	18	TRBD1	few	TGTGCCAGCAGTTTAACTGGACAGGGTTTCTCTGGGGCCAACGTCCTGACTTTC	CASSLTGQGFSGANVLTF
TRBV28	TRBJ2-7	14	TRBD2	.	TGTGCCAGCAGTCGTTTACTAGCGACTACGAAGCAGTACTTC	CASSRLLATTKQYF
TRBV15	TRBJ1-2	15	.	.	TGTGCCACCAGCAGCCGGGGCGGGGGCTTCGATGGCTACACCTTC	CATSSRGGGFDGYTF
TRBV19	TRBJ2-1	15	.	.	TGTGCCAGTAGTCCACAAGACAGTACCTACAATGAGCAGTTCTTC	CASSPQDSTYNEQFF
TRBV18	TRBJ2-1	15	TRBD2	.	TGTGCCAGCTCACCACTGGCGGGAGACTACAATGAGCAGTTCTTC	CASSPLAGDYNEQFF
TRBV6-6	TRBJ1-1	14	TRBD1	once	TGTGCCAGCAGTACCGGGACAGGGTTGACTGAAGCTTTCTTT	CASSTGTGLTEAFF
TRBV5-1	TRBJ2-2	15	.	.	TGCGCCAGCAGCTTGTCGGCAGGGAACACCGGGGAGCTGTTTTTT	CASSLSAGNTGELFF
TRBV6-5	TRBJ2-7	16	TRBD2	.	TGTGCCAGCAGTTCCCCTAGGCGGGAGGGGTCCTACGAGCAGTACTTC	CASSSPRREGSYEQYF
TRBV9	TRBJ1-1	15	.	.	TGTGCCAGCAGCGTAAGGGCGGGCATGAACACTGAAGCTTTCTTT	CASSVRAGMNTEAFF
TRBV6-5	TRBJ1-1	15	TRBD1	.	TGTGCCAGCAGTTACGGACAGGGGGCGAACACTGAAGCTTTCTTT	CASSYGQGANTEAFF
TRBV5-1	TRBJ2-3	15	TRBD1	.	TGCGCCAGCAGCTTAGGGACAGGGGTTTCAGATACGCAGTATTTT	CASSLGTGVSDTQYF
TRBV27	TRBJ2-1	13	TRBD2	.	TGTGCCAGCAGAGCGGGAGAATACAATGAGCAGTTCTTC	CASRAGEYNEQFF
TRBV19	TRBJ2-4	18	.	.	TGTGCCAGTAGTATCTCAGGGGAATCAACCCTAGCCAAAAACATTCAGTACTTC	CASSISGESTLAKNIQYF
TRBV19	TRBJ1-2	13	.	.	TGTGCCAGTAGTATTGGCAGGGGCTATGGCTACACCTTC	CASSIGRGYGYTF
TRBV12-5	TRBJ2-5	15	TRBD1	.	TGTGCTAGTGGTGCGGGACAGGGGTTCCAAGAGACCCAGTACTTC	CASGAGQGFQETQYF
TRBV10-3	TRBJ2-1	15	.	.	TGTGTCATCAGTGAGCCCCAGCAGGATCGCAATGAGCAGTTCTTC	CVISEPQQDRNEQFF
TRBV12-3/TRBV12-4	TRBJ1-1	13	TRBD1	.	TGTGCCAGCAGCCCAACAGGGGGAAGTAGTGGGTTCTTT	CASSPTGGSSGFF
TRBV18	TRBJ1-4	18	TRBD1	.	TGTGCCAGCTCACCACGAGACAGGGCTCCGCAGCCTAATGAAAAACTGTTTTTT	CASSPRDRAPQPNEKLFF
TRBV2	TRBJ1-2	13	.	.	TGTGCCAGCAGGACCCGGGAGAACTATGGCTACACCTTC	CASRTRENYGYTF
TRBV29-1	TRBJ1-4	13	.	.	TGCAGCGTGGATATCCGTCCGGGGGGAAAACTGTTTTTT	CSVDIRPGGKLFF
TRBV4-1	TRBJ1-1	15	.	.	TGCGCCAGCAGCCATGCGGCACAAAGGAATACTGAAGCTTTCTTT	CASSHAAQRNTEAFF
TRBV19	TRBJ2-2	15	TRBD1	.	TGTGCCAGTAGTCTACGGACAGGGGTGACCGGGGAGCTGTTTTTT	CASSLRTGVTGELFF
TRBV27	TRBJ2-7	14	TRBD1	few	TGTGCCAGCAGTTTATCTCAGGGGGTGAGGGAGCAGTACTTC	CASSLSQGVREQYF
TRBV19	TRBJ2-7	11	TRBD2	.	TGTGCCAGTAAGGCGGGGGACGAGCAGTACTTC	CASKAGDEQYF
TRBV28	TRBJ1-5	12	.	.	TGTGCCAGTTGGGCATACGATCAGCCCCAGCATTTT	CASWAYDQPQHF
TRBV4-3	TRBJ1-4	14	.	few	TGCGCCAGCAGCCCGACAGCTCGGAATGAAAAACTGTTTTTT	CASSPTARNEKLFF
TRBV19	TRBJ2-3	17	TRBD1	.	TGTGCCAGTAGTATCTCGGACAGGGGGCTTTTCACAGATACGCAGTATTTT	CASSISDRGLFTDTQYF
TRBV29-1	TRBJ2-7	12	.	few	TGCAGCGTCCGGACAACGACCTACGAGCAGTACTTC	CSVRTTTYEQYF
TRBV19	TRBJ1-2	14	TRBD1	.	TGTGCCAGTAGTTTCCTGGACAGGGGAAGTGGCTACACCTTC	CASSFLDRGSGYTF
TRBV7-2	TRBJ2-7	16	.	.	TGTGCCAGCAGCACCCGTTGGGGCCTTTGCCTCCTGATTCAGTACTTC	CASSTRWGLCLLIQYF
TRBV3-1/TRBV3-2	TRBJ2-4	18	TRBD1	.	TGTGCCAGCAGCCCCTCTGGGACAGGAAAGCTAGCCAAAAACATTCAGTACTTC	CASSPSGTGKLAKNIQYF
TRBV9	TRBJ1-3	17	TRBD1	.	TGTGCCAGCAGCGCCACCCCCGGACAGGACTCTGGAAACACCATATATTTT	CASSATPGQDSGNTIYF